This TCR beta chain originates from a study of blood T cell repertoires in COVID-19. For the study at large: T cells, B-cell-depleted T cells, or PBMCs provided the cDNA or gDNA that served as material.

As processed by the authors: Reference gene primer amplification in the assay estimated nucleated cell counts. Data came from immunoSEQ multiplex PCR; TCRdb stores just in-frame clones and leaves some out. The V and J calls and clone size come from that table; D and trimming were worked out from the DNA. The sample has 250,000 to 300,000 clones; approximately 91% are singletons. This CDR3 has 15 residues. V was pared by 2 bases and J by 3 bases, with 3 bases of the junction left unmatched. Looked up from germline, CDR1 is SGHAT and CDR2 is FQDESV (reference sequence). Cohorts were assigned according to the clinical history that participants reported. Two negative PCRs, clearance, or symptom resolution were required of recovered Cohort 3 donors.

Sequenced sample: PBMCs or T cells enriched from blood (not recorded which). This receptor was identified in a woman aged 40 to 50 who had recovered from COVID-19. The chain combines TRBV11-1 with TRBJ2-5, with TRBD2 matching over 10 bases. The CDR3, as DNA: TGTGCCAGCAGCTTAAGAGGGACTAGCGAAGAGACCCAGTACTTC. Its translation is CASSLRGTSEETQYF.